This T cell receptor (beta chain) was found in a study of control samples from healthy donors and cancer patients (dated by TCRdb to the early 2020s). On this clone itself: The clone's antigen remains unknown. Base qualities are not provided; no much larger clone lies one nucleotide away.

The library was generated by the immunoSEQ multiplex PCR assay. TCRdb took over this immuneACCESS table, retaining in-frame rearrangements with V and J assigned. Such tables are incomplete; in checked studies, under half of the missing clones stem from an unresolved V gene, and the remainder is unexplained. Across this sample there are fewer than 100,000 clones, with roughly four fifths seen only once. About 9.8% of the sample goes to the ten largest clones. V lost 5 bases and J lost 4 bases; the stretch between them is 11 bases long. The CDR3 measures 13 amino acids from cysteine to phenylalanine. Of the read, only the CDR3 DNA is kept; its 39 bases are in frame from base 1.

This receptor was identified in a woman aged 60-75 years in good health. Sequencing was done on a sample of blood. The V and J genes are TRBV12-3 or TRBV12-4 and TRBJ2-5; tentative D gene TRBD2, with 6 bases matching. The CDR3 protein: CASSRDSGETQYF. At the DNA level, the sequence is TGTGCCAGCAGTCGGGACTCAGGAGAGACCCAGTACTTC.